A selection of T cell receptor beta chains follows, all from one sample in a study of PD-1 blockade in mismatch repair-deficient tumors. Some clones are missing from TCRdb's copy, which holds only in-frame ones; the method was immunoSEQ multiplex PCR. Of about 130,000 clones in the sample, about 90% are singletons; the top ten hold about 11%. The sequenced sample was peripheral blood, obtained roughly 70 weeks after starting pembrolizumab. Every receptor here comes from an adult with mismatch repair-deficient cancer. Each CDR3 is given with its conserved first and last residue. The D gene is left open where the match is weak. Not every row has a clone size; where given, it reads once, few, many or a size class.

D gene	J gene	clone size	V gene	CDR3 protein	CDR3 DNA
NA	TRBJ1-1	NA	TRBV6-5	CASSSEKQAPNTEAFF	TGTGCCAGCAGTTCGGAAAAACAGGCGCCGAACACTGAAGCTTTCTTT
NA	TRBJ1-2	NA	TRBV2	CASSERGDGGYTF	TGTGCCAGCAGTGAAAGGGGGGACGGTGGCTACACCTTC
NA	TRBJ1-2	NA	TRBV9	CASSATGSYGYTF	TGTGCCAGCAGCGCGACAGGATCCTATGGCTACACCTTC
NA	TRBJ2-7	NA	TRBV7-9	CASSLIDQGEQYF	TGTGCCAGCAGCTTAATAGACCAGGGCGAGCAGTACTTC
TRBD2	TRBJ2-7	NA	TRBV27	CASSFSYGSGSSGQYF	TGTGCCAGCAGTTTCTCGTACGGTAGCGGGAGTTCTGGGCAGTACTTC
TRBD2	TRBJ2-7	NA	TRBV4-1	CASSFRTGAGGRSYEQYF	TGCGCCAGCAGCTTCCGGACAGGAGCGGGAGGACGGTCCTACGAGCAGTACTTC
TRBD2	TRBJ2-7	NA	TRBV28	CASSFISGLVEQYF	TGTGCCAGCAGTTTTATTAGCGGGCTGGTTGAGCAGTACTTC
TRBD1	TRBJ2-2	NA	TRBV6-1	CASSETGPPGELFF	TGTGCCAGCTCCGAGACAGGGCCTCCCGGGGAGCTGTTTTTT
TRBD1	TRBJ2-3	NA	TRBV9	CARPLKGAHDTQYF	TGTGCCCGACCTTTAAAGGGGGCGCATGATACGCAGTATTTT
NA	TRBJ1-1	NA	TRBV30	CALNPGGTEAFF	TGTGCTCTTAACCCGGGGGGGACTGAAGCTTTCTTT
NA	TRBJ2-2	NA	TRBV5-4	CASSLRQPNTGELFF	TGTGCCAGCAGCCTGAGACAGCCGAACACCGGGGAGCTGTTTTTT
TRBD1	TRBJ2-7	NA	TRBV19	CASSKRQGEGYYEQYF	TGTGCCAGTAGTAAGAGACAGGGCGAGGGATACTACGAGCAGTACTTC
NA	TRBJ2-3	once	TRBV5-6	CASSPGPGGTQYF	TGTGCCAGCAGCCCCGGGCCAGGCGGTACGCAGTATTTT
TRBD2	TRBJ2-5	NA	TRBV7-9	CASRPGGGRETQYF	TGTGCCAGCAGGCCGGGGGGTGGGAGAGAGACCCAGTACTTC
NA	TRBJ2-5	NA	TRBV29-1	CSVEGGAGPEGQYF	TGCAGCGTTGAAGGTGGGGCAGGGCCAGAGGGCCAGTACTTC
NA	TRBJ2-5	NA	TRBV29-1	CSITTSGTQYF	TGCAGCATAACGACGTCCGGGACCCAGTACTTC
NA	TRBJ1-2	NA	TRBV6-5	CASSYSGSYGYTF	TGTGCCAGCAGTTACTCGGGCAGCTATGGCTACACCTTC
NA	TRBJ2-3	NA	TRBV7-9	CAGGGYTDTQYF	TGTGCCGGAGGGGGCTACACAGATACGCAGTATTTT
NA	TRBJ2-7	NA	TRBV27	CASSPTGTPNIITYEQYF	TGTGCCAGCAGTCCTACCGGGACACCCAACATTATTACCTACGAGCAGTACTTC
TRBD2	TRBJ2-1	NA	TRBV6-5	CASSYGLADTNEQFF	TGTGCCAGCAGTTACGGACTAGCGGACACCAATGAGCAGTTCTTC
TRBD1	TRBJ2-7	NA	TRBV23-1	CASSPQRDRGVSYISYEQYF	TGCGCCAGCAGTCCCCAAAGGGACAGGGGTGTTAGCTACATCTCCTACGAGCAGTACTTC
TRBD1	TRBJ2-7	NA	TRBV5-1	CASSLGLRRTGSLYEQYF	TGCGCCAGCAGCTTGGGGTTACGTAGGACAGGCTCCCTCTACGAGCAGTACTTC
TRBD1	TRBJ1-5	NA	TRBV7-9	CASSPGQEAQPQHF	TGTGCCAGCAGCCCTGGACAGGAAGCTCAGCCCCAGCATTTT
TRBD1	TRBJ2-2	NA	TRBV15	CATSRDLRGLNTGELFF	TGTGCCACCAGCAGAGATTTAAGGGGGCTGAACACCGGGGAGCTGTTTTTT
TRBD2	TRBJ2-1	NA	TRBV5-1	CASSLSLAGLNEQFF	TGCGCCAGCAGCTTGTCTCTAGCGGGTCTGAATGAGCAGTTCTTC
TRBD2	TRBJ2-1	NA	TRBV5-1	CASSLGQGTSGRVNEQFF	TGCGCCAGCAGCTTGGGCCAGGGTACTAGCGGGAGGGTCAATGAGCAGTTCTTC
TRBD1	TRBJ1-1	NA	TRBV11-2	CASSRRTGENTEAFF	TGTGCCAGCAGCCGCCGGACAGGGGAGAACACTGAAGCTTTCTTT
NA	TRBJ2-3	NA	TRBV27	CASSPTVEDTQYF	TGTGCCAGCAGTCCTACCGTTGAAGATACGCAGTATTTT
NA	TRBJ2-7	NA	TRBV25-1	CASSEPSTSYEQYF	TGTGCCAGCAGTGAACCCTCTACTAGTTACGAGCAGTACTTC
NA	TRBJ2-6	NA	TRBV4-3	CASSLGGRFSGANVLTF	TGCGCCAGCAGCCTAGGTGGCCGCTTCTCTGGGGCCAACGTCCTGACTTTC
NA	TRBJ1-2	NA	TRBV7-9	CASSDKLNYGYTF	TGTGCCAGCAGCGACAAGTTAAACTATGGCTACACCTTC
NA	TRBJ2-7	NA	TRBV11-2	CASSLAHEQYF	TGTGCCAGCAGCCTAGCCCACGAGCAGTACTTC
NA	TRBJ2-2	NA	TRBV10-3	CATGTEQMNTGELFF	TGTGCCACCGGGACGGAGCAAATGAACACCGGGGAGCTGTTTTTT
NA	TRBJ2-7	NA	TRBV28	CASGGPYYGQYF	TGTGCCAGCGGGGGGCCCTACTACGGGCAGTACTTC
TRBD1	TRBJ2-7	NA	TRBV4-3	CASSQVRGEGDRGQITYEQYF	TGCGCCAGCAGCCAAGTACGAGGTGAAGGGGACAGGGGGCAAATTACCTACGAGCAGTACTTC
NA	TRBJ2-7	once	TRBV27	CASRPVSTGIPYEQYF	TGTGCCAGCAGGCCCGTCTCAACAGGGATTCCCTACGAGCAGTACTTC
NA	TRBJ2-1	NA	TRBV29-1	CSVAGTNLEQFF	TGCAGCGTAGCCGGGACAAACCTTGAGCAGTTCTTC
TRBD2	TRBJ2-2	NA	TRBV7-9	CASKSGGSTGELFF	TGTGCCAGCAAGTCGGGCGGGAGTACCGGGGAGCTGTTTTTT
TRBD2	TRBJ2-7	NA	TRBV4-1	CASSQDMPSGEYEQYF	TGCGCCAGCAGCCAAGATATGCCTAGCGGTGAATACGAGCAGTACTTC
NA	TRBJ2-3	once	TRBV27	CASGRGPDTQYF	TGTGCCAGCGGCCGGGGGCCAGATACGCAGTATTTT
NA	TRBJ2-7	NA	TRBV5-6	CASSWGSGDEQYF	TGTGCCAGCAGCTGGGGGTCGGGGGACGAGCAGTACTTC
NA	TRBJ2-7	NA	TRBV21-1	CASSHWKKREKYEQYF	TGTGCCAGCAGCCACTGGAAGAAGCGGGAGAAATACGAGCAGTACTTC
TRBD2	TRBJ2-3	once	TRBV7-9	CASSLEWREASTDTQYF	TGTGCCAGCAGCTTAGAGTGGCGGGAGGCAAGCACAGATACGCAGTATTTT
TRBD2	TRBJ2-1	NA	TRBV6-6	CASSSGLAGEEFF	TGTGCCAGCAGTTCGGGACTAGCGGGAGAGGAGTTCTTC
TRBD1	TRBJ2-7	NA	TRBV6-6	CASSYSETGAYEQYF	TGTGCCAGCAGTTACTCCGAGACAGGGGCCTACGAGCAGTACTTC
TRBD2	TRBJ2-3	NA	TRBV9	CASSLSGRAVGDTQYF	TGTGCCAGCAGCCTAAGCGGGAGGGCCGTCGGAGATACGCAGTATTTT